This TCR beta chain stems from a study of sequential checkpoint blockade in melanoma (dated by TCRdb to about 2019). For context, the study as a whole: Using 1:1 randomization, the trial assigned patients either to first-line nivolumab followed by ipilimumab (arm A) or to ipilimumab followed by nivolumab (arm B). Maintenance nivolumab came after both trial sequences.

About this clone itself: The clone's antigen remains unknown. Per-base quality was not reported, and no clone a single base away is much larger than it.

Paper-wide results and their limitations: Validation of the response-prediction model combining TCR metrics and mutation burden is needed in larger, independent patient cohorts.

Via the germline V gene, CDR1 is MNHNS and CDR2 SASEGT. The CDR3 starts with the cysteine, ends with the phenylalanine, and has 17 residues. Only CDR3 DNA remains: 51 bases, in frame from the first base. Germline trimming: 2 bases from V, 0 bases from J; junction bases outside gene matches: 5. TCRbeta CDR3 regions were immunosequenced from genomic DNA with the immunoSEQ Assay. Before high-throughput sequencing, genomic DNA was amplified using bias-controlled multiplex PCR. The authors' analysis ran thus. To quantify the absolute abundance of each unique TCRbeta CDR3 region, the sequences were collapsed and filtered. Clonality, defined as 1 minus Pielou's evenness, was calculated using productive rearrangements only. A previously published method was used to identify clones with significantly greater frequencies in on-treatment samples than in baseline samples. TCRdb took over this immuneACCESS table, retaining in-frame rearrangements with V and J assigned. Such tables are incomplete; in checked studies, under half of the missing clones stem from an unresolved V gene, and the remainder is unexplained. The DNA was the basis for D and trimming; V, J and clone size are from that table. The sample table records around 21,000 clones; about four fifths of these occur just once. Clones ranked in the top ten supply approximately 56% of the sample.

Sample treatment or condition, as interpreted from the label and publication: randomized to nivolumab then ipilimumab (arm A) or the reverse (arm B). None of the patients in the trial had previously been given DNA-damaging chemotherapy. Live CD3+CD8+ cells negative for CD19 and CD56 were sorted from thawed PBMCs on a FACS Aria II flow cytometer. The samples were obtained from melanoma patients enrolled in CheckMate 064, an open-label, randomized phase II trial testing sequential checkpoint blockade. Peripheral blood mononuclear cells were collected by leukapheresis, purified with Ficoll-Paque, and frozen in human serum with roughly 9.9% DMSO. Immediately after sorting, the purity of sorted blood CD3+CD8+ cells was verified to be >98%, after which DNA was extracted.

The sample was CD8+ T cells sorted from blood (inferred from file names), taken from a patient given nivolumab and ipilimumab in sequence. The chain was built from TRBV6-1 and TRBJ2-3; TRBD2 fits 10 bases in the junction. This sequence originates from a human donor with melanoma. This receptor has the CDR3 CASSESLAGVSTDTQYF. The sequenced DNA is TGTGCCAGCAGTGAATCTCTAGCGGGGGTGAGCACAGATACGCAGTATTTT.